A single T cell receptor beta chain is shown here with its context. This entry belongs to a study of blood T cell repertoires in COVID-19. Study-level information: PBMCs, B-cell-depleted T cells, or T cells were the source of the cDNA or gDNA that made up the material.

Profiling relied on immunoSEQ multiplex PCR, and the TCRdb table lists in-frame clones only, not all of them. The sample carries some 220,000 clones, about four fifths recorded once. Trimming took off 5 bases at V and 4 bases at J, with 9 bases between the two ends. CDR3 length: 13 amino acids. Germline CDR1 and CDR2: SGHAT and FQNNGV. V and J are TRBV11-2 and TRBJ2-1; D call uncertain. Sequencing was done on a sample of PBMCs or T cells enriched from blood (not recorded which). The sequence came from a woman in her 40s with acute COVID-19. The CDR3: CASSPTIYNEQFF. The CDR3 DNA sequence: TGTGCCAGCAGCCCAACTATATACAATGAGCAGTTCTTC.